Presented here are 28 T cell receptor beta chains from one specimen sequenced in a study of blood T cell repertoires in COVID-19. Measured with immunoSEQ multiplex PCR; TCRdb has only the in-frame clones, and not every one. This table holds approximately 130,000 clones, 82% found once. Sequencing was carried out using peripheral blood. These receptors were obtained from a human donor in a cohort sampled during active COVID-19.

This chain uses TRBV3-1 (or the pseudogene TRBV3-2) with TRBJ1-3; TRBD1 is a possible D gene (5 bases). The V end was cut by 1 base, the J end by 0 bases, with 7 bases between. CDR3 size: 15 residues. Germline-derived CDR1 and CDR2 are LGHDT and YNNKEL (reference sequence). CDR3 in DNA: TGTGCCAGCAGCCAAGCTCAGGGCTCTGGAAACACCATATATTTT. Amino acids: CASSQAQGSGNTIYF.

The chain joins TRBV5-1 to TRBJ2-3; 12 nucleotides align to TRBD2. V lost 3 bases to trimming and J lost 2 bases; unmatched junction nucleotides: 7. The CDR3 has 17 amino acids. CDR1 is SGHRS and CDR2 is YFSETQ in the germline V gene. CDR3 nucleotide sequence: TGCGCCAGCAGCTCCCTTCCTAGCGGGGGGGCCACAGATACGCAGTATTTT. Its translation is CASSSLPSGGATDTQYF.

This clone was seen a handful of times. The chain has TRBV9 and TRBJ2-5; D perhaps matches TRBD1 (5 bases). The germline V gene encodes CDR1 SGDLS and CDR2 YYNGEE. This CDR3 spans 12 amino acids. Deletions cut 3 bases from V and 5 bases from J, with 8 bases between. CDR3 protein: CASSANRETQYF. For the CDR3, the DNA is TGTGCCAGCAGCGCGAACAGGGAGACCCAGTACTTC.

The chain links TRBV6-5 to TRBJ2-7; a weak D match, TRBD2 (7 bases). Trimming left V 8 bases short and J 1 base short, with 12 bases between. From germline, CDR1 is MNHEY and CDR2 SVGAGI. CDR3 length: 13 amino acids. The CDR3 region has the DNA TGTGCCAGCCGGGGGGCACAATCCTACGAGCAGTACTTC. Its translation is CASRGAQSYEQYF.

This sequence joins TRBV24-1 and TRBJ2-3, with D possibly matching TRBD1 (5 bases). CDR3 length equals 15 residues. The V gene's germline CDR1 is KGHDR and CDR2 SFDVKD. V was shortened by 2 bases and J by 2 bases, with 10 bases between the two germline ends. CDR3 sequence reads: CATSDSGHHTDTQYF. In DNA, the CDR3 is TGTGCCACCAGTGATTCTGGACACCACACAGATACGCAGTATTTT.

The V call is TRBV7-9, the J call TRBJ2-5; the match to TRBD1 covers 8 bases. J gave up 5 bases and V 4 bases, and 6 bases lay outside the gene matches. The CDR3 is made up of 14 amino acids. Germline CDR1 and CDR2: SEHNR and FQNEAQ (reference sequence). CDR3 DNA: TGTGCCAGCAGCTCATACAGGGGGTTGGAGACCCAGTACTTC. Its translation: CASSSYRGLETQYF.

The V and J genes are TRBV28 and TRBJ1-1; D not certain. The germline V gene encodes CDR1 MDHEN and CDR2 SYDVKM. CDR3 length: 11 amino acids. V dropped 7 bases and J dropped 1 base, with 4 bases sitting between them. The CDR3 nucleotides read TGTGCCAGCACCTCGAACACTGAAGCTTTCTTT. Its translation is CASTSNTEAFF. The full variable domain, in which reference TRBV28 and TRBJ1-1 provide the parts outside the CDR3, is DVKVTQSSRYLVKRTGEKVFLECVQDMDHENMFWYRQDPGLGLRLIYFSYDVKMKEKGDIPEGYSVSREKKERFSLILESASTNQTSMYLCASTSNTEAFFGQGTRLTVV.

The chain employs TRBV3-1 (or the pseudogene TRBV3-2) and TRBJ2-1, with 7 nucleotides matching TRBD2. The CDR3 consists of 17 residues. V shed 0 bases, J shed 4 bases, and the junction held 9 bases outside the gene matches. CDR1 is LGHDT, CDR2 YNNKEL, per germline (reference sequence). The DNA for the CDR3 is TGTGCCAGCAGCCAAGATCTGGGGACTACCCCTTACAATGAGCAGTTCTTC. Residues: CASSQDLGTTPYNEQFF.

Concerning this clone itself: The junction shows a germline mismatch at one end, possibly a read error. This chain joins TRBV27 and TRBJ1-1, with 11 bases lining up with TRBD1. This CDR3 contains 17 residues. Germline values: CDR1 MNHEY, CDR2 SMNVEV (reference sequence). The CDR3 DNA follows: TGTGCCAGCAGTCTATCCGGGACAGGGGGTTGGCACACTGAAGCTTTCTTT. Translated: CASSLSGTGGWHTEAFF.

The chain carries TRBV5-6 and TRBJ1-5, with D maybe TRBD1 (6 bases). The CDR3 spans 15 residues. The germline CDR1 and CDR2 sequences are SGHDT and YYEEEE. Trimming left V 0 bases short and J 4 bases short, with 11 bases between. The CDR3 region has the DNA TGTGCCAGCAGCTTGGGACGGACAGTGAATCAGCCCCAGCATTTT. Its translation: CASSLGRTVNQPQHF.

This chain links TRBV4-1 with TRBJ1-5; D not resolved. Germline CDR1 and CDR2: MGHRA and YSYEKL. V lost 1 base, J lost 7 bases, and 8 bases lay in between. The CDR3 loop spans 13 amino acids. The CDR3 region is CASSQVELQPQHF. CDR3 nucleotides: TGCGCCAGCAGCCAAGTAGAACTCCAGCCCCAGCATTTT.

The chain employs TRBV20-1 and TRBJ1-5; a weak D match, TRBD1 (6 bases). Trimming pared 3 bases from V and 4 bases from J, leaving 13 bases between. CDR1 is DFQATT, CDR2 SNEGSKA, per germline (reference sequence). The CDR3 consists of 14 residues. Here the CDR3 DNA reads TGCAGTGCTAGTCTGAGGGGGATTAATCAGCCCCAGCATTTT. Translated, it gives CSASLRGINQPQHF.

In nucleotides, the CDR3 is TGTGCCAGCAGACAGGGGCCCAATCAGCCCCAGCATTTT. Encoded protein: CASRQGPNQPQHF. V usage is TRBV6-5 and J usage is TRBJ1-5; 7 bases are shared with TRBD1. The trim removed 6 bases at V and 3 bases at J, leaving 2 bases unmatched. The CDR3 length is 13 residues. Germline V CDR1 and CDR2: MNHEY, SVGAGI.

The chain combines TRBV18 with TRBJ1-1; TRBD1 aligns across 8 bases. The CDR3 extends over 14 amino acids. Germline values: CDR1 KGHSH, CDR2 LQKENI. Trimming removed 6 bases from V and 5 bases from J; junction bases left unmatched: 8. CDR3 DNA: TGTGCCAGCTCGCGGGACACAGGGGGAACTGAAGCTTTCTTT. Residues: CASSRDTGGTEAFF.

This clone has a handful of counts. V is TRBV6-5 and J is TRBJ1-4; D possibly corresponds to TRBD1 (5 bases). The CDR3 is 15 residues long. Germline V lookup: CDR1 MNHEY, CDR2 SVGAGI. Trimming removed 0 bases from V and 7 bases from J, with 12 bases in between. CDR3 sequence: CASSYSTGGGEKLFF. CDR3 bases: TGTGCCAGCAGTTACTCGACCGGCGGGGGTGAAAAACTGTTTTTT.

The chain carries TRBV5-1 and TRBJ2-2, with D perhaps TRBD2 (5 bases). V gave up 1 base and J gave up 1 base, with 11 bases separating them. The CDR3 has 16 amino acids. Germline V gives CDR1 SGHRS, CDR2 YFSETQ. CDR3 region: CASSLFDGLNTGELFF. CDR3 nucleotide sequence: TGCGCCAGCAGCTTGTTCGACGGACTGAACACCGGGGAGCTGTTTTTT.

This rearrangement joins TRBV29-1 to TRBJ2-3; TRBD2 agrees at 15 bases. V trimming: 6 bases; J trimming: 0 bases; junction bases outside the gene matches: 7. The CDR3 totals 17 residues. In germline, CDR1 is SQVTM, CDR2 ANQGSEA. The CDR3 sequence: CSVAGTSGGRSTDTQYF. As DNA, the CDR3 is TGCAGCGTGGCCGGGACTAGCGGGGGGAGGAGCACAGATACGCAGTATTTT.

This clone came up a few times. The gene calls are TRBV7-6 and TRBJ2-7; 7 positions match TRBD1. V shed 1 base and J 5 bases; nucleotides not matched to a gene: 17. The CDR3 has 18 residues. Germline V gene data show CDR1 as SGHVS and CDR2 as FNYEAQ. The DNA of the CDR3 is TGTGCCAGCAGCTTAGGGCGATTCCGAGGGGGCGCCAAGGACGAGCAGTACTTC. Protein sequence: CASSLGRFRGGAKDEQYF.

This chain's CDR3 is CASSPPLRRGTGELFF. DNA for the CDR3: TGTGCCAGCTCACCACCTCTTCGCAGGGGAACCGGGGAGCTGTTTTTT. The chain carries TRBV18 and TRBJ2-2; perhaps TRBD1 as D (6 bases). V lost 0 bases and J lost 5, with 13 bases in between. This CDR3 spans 16 amino acids. Germline CDR1 reads KGHSH; CDR2 reads LQKENI.

The CDR3 reads CASSAPGTVNTEAFF. CDR3 nucleotides: TGTGCCAGCAGTGCGCCAGGGACAGTGAACACTGAAGCTTTCTTT. This chain uses TRBV2 with TRBJ1-1, with TRBD1 matching over 7 bases. The CDR3 has 15 residues. The germline gives CDR1 SNHLY, CDR2 FYNNEI. J was trimmed by 0 bases and V by 4 bases; bases with no gene match: 5.

V usage is TRBV15 and J usage is TRBJ2-5; D perhaps matches TRBD2 (6 bases). The ends were cut back, 5 bases at V and 5 bases at J, with 9 bases in the middle. The germline gives CDR1 LNHNV, CDR2 YYDKDF (reference sequence). The CDR3 has 12 amino acids. The CDR3 region has the DNA TGTGCCACCAGCTGGGGGGATGAGACCCAGTACTTC. Translated, it gives CATSWGDETQYF.

The chain combines TRBV5-1 with TRBJ2-1; 9 bases agree with TRBD1. CDR1 and CDR2 (germline): SGHRS, YFSETQ. The CDR3 length is 16 residues. Trimming cost V 2 bases and J 6 bases; bases outside gene matches: 9. The CDR3 DNA follows: TGCGCCAGCAGCTTTGGGGGGGACAGGGTAACCAATGAGCAGTTCTTC. This gives the protein CASSFGGDRVTNEQFF.

The genes are TRBV4-3 and TRBJ2-2; possibly TRBD1 for D (6 bases). Germline CDR1 and CDR2: LGHNA and YSLEER. Trimming pared 0 bases from V and 5 bases from J, leaving 10 bases between. The length of the CDR3 is 15 residues. In DNA, the CDR3 is TGCGCCAGCAGCCAAGAAGCAGGGGCTACCGGGGAGCTGTTTTTT. As protein: CASSQEAGATGELFF.

The gene calls are TRBV6-6 and TRBJ2-5; possibly TRBD2 for D (6 bases). Germline loops: CDR1 MNHNY, CDR2 SVGAGI (reference sequence). The length of the CDR3 is 13 residues. V was cut by 9 bases and J by 3 bases, with 14 bases left in between. The CDR3 DNA follows: TGTGCCAGTCAGGCGGGGTCAGAAGAGACCCAGTACTTC. This codes for CASQAGSEETQYF.

This rearrangement joins TRBV7-9 to TRBJ2-7, with 7 bases matching TRBD1. V shed 4 bases and J 7 bases; nucleotides not matched to a gene: 1. The CDR3 consists of 11 residues. Germline V gives CDR1 SEHNR, CDR2 FQNEAQ (reference sequence). CDR3 in amino acids: CASSSGGEQYF. DNA of the CDR3: TGTGCCAGCAGCTCAGGGGGAGAGCAGTACTTC.

The chain carries TRBV7-2 and TRBJ2-5; TRBD2 matches at 8 bases. The germline V gene has CDR1 SGHTA and CDR2 FQGNSA. The length of the CDR3 is 17 residues. The J segment lost 2 bases and the V segment lost 4 bases, leaving 12 bases of the junction unmatched. CDR3 bases: TGTGCCAGCAGCTCTAGGGGCCTCGGGGGGGGACAAGAGACCCAGTACTTC. It encodes CASSSRGLGGGQETQYF.

In its sample, this clone was seen a few times. This rearrangement joins TRBV7-9 to TRBJ2-1, with D perhaps TRBD1 (5 bases). Germline assignment: CDR1 SEHNR and CDR2 FQNEAQ (reference sequence). Trimming took 5 bases from V and 0 from J, leaving 17 bases between them. The CDR3 extends over 17 amino acids. Here the CDR3 reads CASSTTAADSSYNEQFF. The CDR3 DNA follows: TGTGCCAGCAGCACAACCGCTGCCGACAGCTCCTACAATGAGCAGTTCTTC.

The chain couples TRBV4-1 to TRBJ2-7; TRBD1 aligns across 7 bases. The germline CDR1 and CDR2 sequences are MGHRA and YSYEKL. The J segment lost 2 bases and the V segment lost 2 bases, leaving 6 bases of the junction unmatched. The CDR3 is 15 amino acids. The CDR3 nucleotides read TGCGCCAGCAGCCAAAACCGGGACAGACCCTACGAGCAGTACTTC. This gives the protein CASSQNRDRPYEQYF.